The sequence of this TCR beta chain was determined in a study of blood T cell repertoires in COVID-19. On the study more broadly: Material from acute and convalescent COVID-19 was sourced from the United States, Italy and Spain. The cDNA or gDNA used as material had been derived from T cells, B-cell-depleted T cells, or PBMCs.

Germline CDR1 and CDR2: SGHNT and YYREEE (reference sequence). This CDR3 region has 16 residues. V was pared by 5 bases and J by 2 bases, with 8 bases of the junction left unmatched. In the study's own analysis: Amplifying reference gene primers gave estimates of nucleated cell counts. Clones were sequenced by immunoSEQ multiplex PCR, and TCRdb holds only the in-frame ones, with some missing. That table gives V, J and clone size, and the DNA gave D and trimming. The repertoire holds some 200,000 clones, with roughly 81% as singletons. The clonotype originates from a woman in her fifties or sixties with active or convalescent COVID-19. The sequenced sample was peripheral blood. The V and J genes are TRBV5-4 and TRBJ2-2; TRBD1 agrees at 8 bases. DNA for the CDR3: TGTGCCAGCAGTTGGATGGGACAGGCTAACACCGGGGAGCTGTTTTTT. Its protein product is CASSWMGQANTGELFF.